This TCR beta chain derives from a study of shared T cell receptors in the human thymus. Sequenced by immunoSEQ multiplex PCR; TCRdb stores in-frame clones only, minus some. Altogether some 700,000 clones are present, roughly 85% being singletons, with the ten largest covering over 0.008%. V shed 8 bases and J 2 bases; nucleotides not matched to a gene: 3. The CDR3 runs 13 residues. Germline-derived CDR1 and CDR2 are SGHDN and FVKESK. This sample was also put to use in a study of human thymus T cells. From that paper: Immunologically healthy infants in Finland undergoing congenital heart defect surgery were the donors. It was from resections taken during corrective heart surgery that the thymus tissue came. Gene usage for V and J segments appeared biased in thymic and blood repertoires. Related work showed strongly overlapping thymic repertoires across unrelated individuals.

The TCR was taken from a girl under three years old with a congenital heart defect. The gene calls are TRBV14 and TRBJ1-1, with 9 bases identical to TRBD1. Sequenced sample: thymocytes. The CDR3, as DNA: TGTGCCAGCCTGGACAGGGGTAACACTGAAGCTTTCTTT. Amino acid sequence: CASLDRGNTEAFF. Supplemented by reference TRBV14 and TRBJ1-1, the full variable domain reads EAGVTQFPSHSVIEKGQTVTLRCDPISGHDNLYWYRRVMGKEIKFLLHFVKESKQDESGMPNNRFLAERTGGTYSTLKVQPAELEDSGVYFCASLDRGNTEAFFGQGTRLTVV.